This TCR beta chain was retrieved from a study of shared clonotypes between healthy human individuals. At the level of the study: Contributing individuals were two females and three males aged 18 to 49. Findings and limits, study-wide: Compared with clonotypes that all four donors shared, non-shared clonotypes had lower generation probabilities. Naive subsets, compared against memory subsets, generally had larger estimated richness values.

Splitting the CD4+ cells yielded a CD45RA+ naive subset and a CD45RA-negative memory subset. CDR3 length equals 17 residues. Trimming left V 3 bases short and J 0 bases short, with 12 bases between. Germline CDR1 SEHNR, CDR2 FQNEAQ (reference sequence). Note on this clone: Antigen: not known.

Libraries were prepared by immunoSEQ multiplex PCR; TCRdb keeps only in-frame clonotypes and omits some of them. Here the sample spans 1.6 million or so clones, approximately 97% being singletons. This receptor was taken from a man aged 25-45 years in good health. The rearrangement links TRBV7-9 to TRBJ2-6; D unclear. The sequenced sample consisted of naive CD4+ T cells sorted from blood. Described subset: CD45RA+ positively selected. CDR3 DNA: TGTGCCAGCAGCTTTAGACGTCCTGGCTCTGGGGCCAACGTCCTGACTTTC. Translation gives CASSFRRPGSGANVLTF.